A selection of T cell receptor beta chains follows, all from one sample in a study of sequential checkpoint blockade in melanoma. Repertoires were generated with immunoSEQ multiplex PCR, while TCRdb's copy carries only in-frame clones and drops some. Here the sample spans 10,000 to 15,000 clones, 21% being singletons. Specimen: tumor tissue (inferred from file names), collected from a patient given nivolumab and ipilimumab in sequence. The receptors derive from a human donor with melanoma. Each CDR3 is given with its conserved first and last residue. The D gene is left open where the match is weak. Expanded clones get a size class; other rows say once, few or many, or leave the size out.

CDR3 protein	CDR3 DNA	J gene	clone size	D gene	V gene
CASSSGPLNTEAFF	TGTGCCAGCAGTTCGGGACCCCTGAACACTGAAGCTTTCTTT	TRBJ1-1	-	-	TRBV11-3
CASSGQSTDTQYF	TGTGCCAGCTCCGGACAGAGCACAGATACGCAGTATTTT	TRBJ2-3	-	-	TRBV18
CASSLDGQVYNSPLHF	TGTGCCAGCAGCTTAGACGGACAGGTCTATAATTCACCCCTCCACTTT	TRBJ1-6	-	TRBD1	TRBV11-3
CASSIDLEANTGELFF	TGTGCCAGTAGTATAGATTTGGAGGCGAACACCGGGGAGCTGTTTTTT	TRBJ2-2	-	-	TRBV19
CASGLAVDGWLDTQYF	TGTGCTAGTGGTTTGGCGGTAGATGGTTGGTTGGATACGCAGTATTTT	TRBJ2-3	-	-	TRBV12-5
CASSVGQVQTGELFF	TGTGCCAGCAGCGTCGGACAGGTCCAAACCGGGGAGCTGTTTTTT	TRBJ2-2	-	TRBD1	TRBV9
CASSQDLIQETQYF	TGCGCCAGCAGCCAAGACCTAATTCAAGAGACCCAGTACTTC	TRBJ2-5	few	-	TRBV4-1
CASGSGDYEQYF	TGCGCCAGCGGTTCAGGGGACTACGAGCAGTACTTC	TRBJ2-7	-	-	TRBV10-2
CASSPDSSPGRGSTEAFF	TGTGCCAGCTCACCAGATTCTTCCCCGGGCAGGGGATCTACTGAAGCTTTCTTT	TRBJ1-1	-	-	TRBV18
CAISATSGETQYF	TGTGCCATCAGTGCGACTAGCGGGGAGACCCAGTACTTC	TRBJ2-5	-	TRBD2	TRBV6-8
CASSIGQGAGNEQFF	TGTGCCAGCAGCATAGGACAGGGGGCGGGGAATGAGCAGTTCTTC	TRBJ2-1	many	-	TRBV7-5
CASSRRTSGSSTDTQYF	TGTGCCAGCAGTCGTCGGACTAGCGGGTCAAGCACAGATACGCAGTATTTT	TRBJ2-3	-	TRBD2	TRBV11-3
CASSPTLGSAEAFF	TGCGCCAGCAGTCCGACCTTGGGATCGGCTGAAGCTTTCTTT	TRBJ1-1	-	-	TRBV10-2
CSVVPGNNEQFF	TGCAGCGTTGTCCCAGGCAACAATGAGCAGTTCTTC	TRBJ2-1	-	-	TRBV29-1
CATRGRDRTEAFF	TGTGCCACCCGAGGGAGGGATCGGACTGAAGCTTTCTTT	TRBJ1-1	-	-	TRBV19
CASSLQGASYEQYF	TGTGCCAGCAGCTTGCAGGGGGCGAGCTACGAGCAGTACTTC	TRBJ2-7	few	TRBD1	TRBV11-3
CASSQTWTYGYTF	TGTGCCAGCAGCCAAACTTGGACCTATGGCTACACCTTC	TRBJ1-2	-	-	TRBV14
CASSSQPDRGPNYGYTF	TGTGCCAGCTCATCACAGCCCGACAGGGGCCCAAACTATGGCTACACCTTC	TRBJ1-2	-	TRBD1	TRBV18
CASSEGRAGAGETQYF	TGTGCCAGCAGTGAAGGAAGGGCAGGGGCGGGGGAGACCCAGTACTTC	TRBJ2-5	-	-	TRBV25-1
CASSSLGSSYEQYF	TGTGCCAGCAGCTCCCTGGGGTCCTCCTACGAGCAGTACTTC	TRBJ2-7	many	-	TRBV11-3
CASLGGPGLGRFTGELFF	TGTGCCTCTCTCGGGGGCCCAGGACTAGGGAGATTCACCGGGGAGCTGTTTTTT	TRBJ2-2	-	-	TRBV19
CASSRLTGTENQPQHF	TGTGCCAGCAGTCGACTCACCGGGACGGAGAATCAGCCCCAGCATTTT	TRBJ1-5	few	-	TRBV6-8
CAWGRVIEAFF	TGTGCCTGGGGAAGAGTTATTGAAGCTTTCTTT	TRBJ1-1	few	-	TRBV30
CASSLGQGNEKLFF	TGTGCCAGCAGCTTGGGGCAGGGTAATGAAAAACTGTTTTTT	TRBJ1-4	-	-	TRBV7-5
CASSLTQPSSYNEQFF	TGTGCCAGCTCACTAACTCAGCCGAGCTCCTACAATGAGCAGTTCTTC	TRBJ2-1	-	-	TRBV18
CASSTPQGREKLFF	TGTGCCAGTAGTACCCCCCAGGGACGGGAAAAACTGTTTTTT	TRBJ1-4	-	-	TRBV19
CAISERGHPANTEAFF	TGTGCCATCAGTGAGAGGGGGCACCCAGCGAACACTGAAGCTTTCTTT	TRBJ1-1	many	TRBD1	TRBV10-3
CASSPGGTRNYGYTF	TGTGCCAGCAGCCCGGGGGGGACACGTAACTATGGCTACACCTTC	TRBJ1-2	few	-	TRBV9
CASSYEGHRNTEAFF	TGTGCCAGCAGTTACGAGGGGCATCGGAACACTGAAGCTTTCTTT	TRBJ1-1	-	-	TRBV6-8
CASTVKGIPYEQYF	TGTGCCAGCACCGTTAAGGGGATTCCCTACGAGCAGTACTTC	TRBJ2-7	many	-	TRBV11-3
CASRGDRAPNTEAFF	TGTGCCAGCAGGGGGGACAGGGCGCCTAACACTGAAGCTTTCTTT	TRBJ1-1	many	TRBD1	TRBV6-8
CASSPLLDRDWSTDTQYF	TGTGCCAGCAGCCCCCTCCTCGACCGGGACTGGAGCACAGATACGCAGTATTTT	TRBJ2-3	-	-	TRBV14
CASSISGTGGDQPQHF	TGTGCCAGTAGTATCTCCGGGACAGGGGGCGATCAGCCCCAGCATTTT	TRBJ1-5	once	TRBD1	TRBV19
CASSVGTGHTEAFF	TGTGCCAGCAGCGTGGGGACAGGGCACACTGAAGCTTTCTTT	TRBJ1-1	few	TRBD1	TRBV9
CASSYGQLLYQPQHF	TGTGCCAGCAGTTACGGACAGTTACTCTATCAGCCCCAGCATTTT	TRBJ1-5	few	-	TRBV6-8
CASSPRVGYEQYF	TGTGCCAGCAGCCCTCGGGTGGGATACGAGCAGTACTTC	TRBJ2-7	few	-	TRBV7-1
CASSGQPNQPQHF	TGTGCCAGCAGTGGACAGCCCAATCAGCCCCAGCATTTT	TRBJ1-5	few	-	TRBV28
CASRAGDQPQHF	TGTGCCAGCAGGGCAGGGGATCAGCCCCAGCATTTT	TRBJ1-5	-	-	TRBV6-8
CASSGPGLGETQYF	TGTGCCAGCAGCGGCCCGGGACTAGGAGAGACCCAGTACTTC	TRBJ2-5	many	TRBD2	TRBV9
CSVTQGGQSTDTQYF	TGCAGCGTGACACAGGGGGGACAAAGCACAGATACGCAGTATTTT	TRBJ2-3	-	TRBD1	TRBV29-1
CASSSGGLQETQYF	TGTGCCAGTAGTAGCGGGGGGCTCCAAGAGACCCAGTACTTC	TRBJ2-5	once	TRBD2	TRBV19
CASSSNPGQVPGELFF	TGTGCCAGCAGCTCGAACCCGGGACAGGTACCCGGGGAGCTGTTTTTT	TRBJ2-2	many	TRBD1	TRBV11-3